Each of the 27 T cell receptor beta chains below was sequenced from the same sample in a study of Tregs in tolerant kidney transplant recipients. Mixed chimerism was transient after nonmyeloablative marrow transplants from related graft donors. The repertoire was sequenced with immunoSEQ multiplex PCR; TCRdb's copy has only in-frame clones and lacks some. This sample's clone table lists tens of thousands of clones. Sample: CD4+ T cells from blood (PBMCs), taken 24 months after the transplant. These receptors originate from a human patient who received a combined kidney and bone marrow transplant. Among the T cells, some may be from the graft donor.

As regards this clone: Sequencing ends 3 residues short of the CDR3 end; the germline J gene provides the rest. The chain uses TRBV5-4 and TRBJ2-1, with TRBD1 as a possible D gene (6 bases). The V gene lost 0 bases and the J gene lost 4 bases, with 11 bases spanning the gap. The CDR3 extends over 15 amino acids. CDR1 and CDR2 (germline): SGHNT, YYREEE (reference sequence). CDR3 loop: CASSLGSTGYNEQFF. Incomplete CDR3 DNA: TGTGCCAGCAGCTTGGGGAGCACAGGGTACAATGAG.

CDR3 bases read: TGCGCCAGCAGTACAAGTCAGGGCGGAGGTTTTGAA. This translates into CASSTSQGGGFE. The whole CDR3 protein is CASSTSQGGGFEAFF. This chain links TRBV10-1 with TRBJ1-1, with D possibly TRBD1 on 5 matching bases. The read comes to an end 3 residues before the CDR3 does, leaving the germline J gene to fill in the end. Germline V gene data show CDR1 as WNHNN and CDR2 as SYGVQD (reference sequence). The CDR3 loop spans 15 amino acids. The germline V and J ends were trimmed by 5 bases and 7 bases, with 20 bases remaining between them.

About this clone itself: The CDR3 is cut off 3 residues early in the read; its end comes from the germline J gene. The J gene is TRBJ2-3, the V gene TRBV7-3; a possible D gene is TRBD1 (5 bases). Germline CDR1 and CDR2: SGHTA and FQGTGA. This CDR3 is built from 13 residues. Trimming removed 5 bases from V and 2 bases from J, with 8 bases in between. CDR3: CASSVTVTDTQYF. The DNA read from the CDR3 is TGTGCCAGCAGCGTGACAGTCACAGATACG.

As concerns this clone: Sequencing ends 3 residues short of the CDR3 end; the germline J gene provides the rest. This chain connects TRBV2 to TRBJ2-5; the D gene is possibly TRBD1 (6 bases). The CDR3 covers 14 residues. Germline CDR1 reads SNHLY; CDR2 reads FYNNEI. V was pared by 3 bases and J by 2 bases, with 10 bases between. The chain's CDR3 is CASSEQGSQETQYF. The CDR3 DNA, read in part, is TGTGCCAGCAGTGAGCAGGGGAGTCAAGAGACC.

Comment on this clone: The read terminates 3 residues before the CDR3 end, so the remaining end is supplied by the germline J gene. Other nucleotide sequences in the sample specify the same CDR3. The chain is built from TRBV18 and TRBJ2-2, with TRBD2 identical over 7 bases. V lost 3 bases and J lost 1; bases outside the gene matches: 5. Germline CDR1 reads KGHSH; CDR2 reads LQKENI. This CDR3 contains 16 residues. Incomplete CDR3 DNA: TGTGCCAGCTCACCCCCCTCGGGGGGGAACACCGGGGAG. Its protein product is CASSPPSGGNTGE. The full CDR3 is CASSPPSGGNTGELFF.

A word on this clone: The read ends 3 residues before the CDR3 terminus; that terminus is restored from the germline J gene. The genes are TRBV5-1 and TRBJ2-2, with 7 nucleotides matching TRBD2. This CDR3 has 16 amino acids. The V segment lost 0 bases and the J segment 6 bases; nucleotides outside the gene matches: 8. Germline V gives CDR1 SGHRS, CDR2 YFSETQ. The DNA read from the CDR3 is TGCGCCAGCAGCTTGGCCCTGCGGGAGTTGTCCGGGGAG. Protein: CASSLALRELSGE. The CDR3 in full is CASSLALRELSGELFF.

Of note for this clone: The read halts 3 residues ahead of the CDR3 end, with the missing end drawn from the germline J gene. The chain joins TRBV20-1 to TRBJ2-3, with 7 positions matching TRBD1. Per germline, CDR1 DFQATT and CDR2 SNEGSKA (reference sequence). V gave up 5 bases and J gave up 2 bases; unmatched junction bases: 13. The length of the CDR3 is 16 residues. The sequenced CDR3 bases are TGCAGTGCTGGGACAGATGGGGGAGTCAACACAGATACG. Its protein product is CSAGTDGGVNTDT. Given in full, the CDR3 is CSAGTDGGVNTDTQYF.

In the case of this clone: The read terminates 3 residues before the CDR3 end, so the remaining end is supplied by the germline J gene. The rearrangement uses TRBV5-1 and TRBJ2-4, with 9 bases identical to TRBD2. The V and J ends lost 3 bases and 6 bases, in that order; junction bases with no gene match: 7. The CDR3 covers 15 residues. Germline CDR1 is SGHRS and CDR2 is YFSETQ. The CDR3 is CASSSGLAEGNIQYF. The covered CDR3 bases are TGCGCCAGCAGCTCGGGACTAGCCGAGGGAAACATT. The whole variable domain, filled in from reference TRBV5-1 and TRBJ2-4, reads KAGVTQTPRYLIKTRGQQVTLSCSPISGHRSVSWYQQTPGQGLQFLFEYFSETQRNKGNFPGRFSGRQFSNSRSEMNVSTLELGDSALYLCASSSGLAEGNIQYFGAGTRLSVL.

In the case of this clone: Coverage ceases 3 residues before the CDR3 finishes, and the germline J gene fills in the end. The chain carries TRBV7-2 and TRBJ2-7; D call uncertain. The V gene's germline CDR1 is SGHTA and CDR2 FQGNSA. The CDR3 runs 14 residues. Deletions cut 1 base from V and 0 bases from J, with 7 bases between. The CDR3 reads CASSLGSPSYEQYF. The sequenced CDR3 bases are TGTGCCAGCAGCTTAGGTTCTCCCTCCTACGAG.

Points on this clone: The read is 3 residues too short to cover the CDR3 end, so that end is filled in from the germline J gene. The rearrangement uses TRBV5-1 and TRBJ1-6; 7 nucleotides agree with TRBD1. The V segment lost 2 bases and the J segment 0 bases; nucleotides outside the gene matches: 5. Germline CDR1 reads SGHRS; CDR2 reads YFSETQ. CDR3 length equals 17 residues. The CDR3 spells CASSFGQESSYNSPLHF. The DNA read from the CDR3 is TGCGCCAGCAGCTTTGGACAGGAAAGCTCCTATAATTCACCC.

Comments on this clone: Read sequence stops 3 residues before the CDR3 end, and the germline J gene provides the missing end. This rearrangement joins TRBV7-3 to TRBJ1-1; no clear D. Between the trimmed V and J ends, which lost 5 bases and 3 bases, there was a span of 10 bases. Germline loops: CDR1 SGHTA, CDR2 FQGTGA. The CDR3 is 13 residues long. CDR3 sequence: CASSPLPDTEAFF. Incomplete CDR3 DNA: TGTGCCAGCAGCCCACTCCCGGACACTGAA.

Concerning this clone: The CDR3 end falls 3 residues outside the read, so it is completed with the germline J gene. J is TRBJ2-3 and V is TRBV20-1; TRBD2 aligns across 11 bases. Germline CDR1 and CDR2: DFQATT and SNEGSKA (reference sequence). This CDR3 spans 16 amino acids. V lost 2 bases and J lost 7; bases outside the gene matches: 11. The CDR3 DNA, read in part, is TGCAGTGCTAGACCTTCAACTAGCGGGAGAACACATACG. This gives the protein CSARPSTSGRTHT. The CDR3 as a whole reads CSARPSTSGRTHTQYF.

Concerning this clone itself: The DNA ends 3 residues before the CDR3 does, and the rest of the CDR3 is filled in from the germline J gene. The chain carries TRBV20-1 and TRBJ2-1, with D tentatively TRBD2 (5 bases). The germline V gene encodes CDR1 DFQATT and CDR2 SNEGSKA (reference sequence). V shed 0 bases and J shed 9 bases, with 12 bases lying between them. The CDR3 length is 13 residues. The sequenced part of the CDR3 DNA is TGCAGTGCTAGAGAAAGGGTTGAGGGTGAG. It codes for CSARERVEGE. The entire CDR3 reads CSARERVEGEQFF.

As for this clone: The read ends 3 residues shy of where the CDR3 ends; the end is completed using the germline J gene. The rearrangement joins TRBV5-4 to TRBJ2-3; TRBD2 might be the D (6 bases). Trimming removed 0 bases at V and 1 base at J, with 12 bases between. The germline V gene has CDR1 SGHNT and CDR2 YYREEE (reference sequence). This CDR3 is built from 16 residues. The CDR3 is CASSLAVSGGTDTQYF. The sequenced CDR3 bases are TGTGCCAGCAGCTTGGCTGTTAGCGGAGGCACAGATACG. Combining the CDR3 with reference TRBV5-4 and TRBJ2-3 gives the whole variable domain ETGVTQSPTHLIKTRGQQVTLRCSSQSGHNTVSWYQQALGQGPQFIFQYYREEENGRGNFPPRFSGLQFPNYSSELNVNALELDDSALYLCASSLAVSGGTDTQYFGPGTRLTVL.

Points on this clone: The read ends 3 residues before the CDR3 terminus; that terminus is restored from the germline J gene. The chain combines TRBV12-3 or TRBV12-4 with TRBJ1-6; 8 bases map to TRBD1. The CDR3 contains 13 residues. The CDR3 region is CASSSGTGYPLHF. The covered CDR3 bases are TGTGCCAGCAGCTCCGGGACAGGATACCCC.

Details on this clone: The CDR3 end falls 3 residues outside the read, so it is completed with the germline J gene. This chain connects TRBV5-1 to TRBJ1-1, with D possibly being TRBD1 (5 bases). The CDR3 is 12 amino acids. The germline gives CDR1 SGHRS, CDR2 YFSETQ. The germline V and J ends were trimmed by 1 base and 4 bases, with 5 bases remaining between them. The sequenced part of the CDR3 DNA is TGCGCCAGCAGCTTGCAGGGCACTGAA. Translation gives CASSLQGTE. The full CDR3 protein reads CASSLQGTEAFF.

About this clone itself: The read finishes 3 residues shy of the CDR3 end, and the germline J gene is used to complete it. V gene TRBV5-1 combines with J gene TRBJ2-2; D remains ambiguous. V lost 7 bases to trimming and J lost 2 bases, with 6 bases between them. Germline V lookup: CDR1 SGHRS, CDR2 YFSETQ. The CDR3 runs 12 residues. The covered CDR3 bases are TGCGCCAGCGGCCTTAACACCGGGGAG. Translating gives CASGLNTGE. The whole CDR3 sequence is CASGLNTGELFF.

As to this clone: The read is 3 residues too short to cover the CDR3 end, so that end is filled in from the germline J gene. The rearrangement uses TRBV20-1 and TRBJ1-5; D perhaps matches TRBD1 (6 bases). Germline assignment: CDR1 DFQATT and CDR2 SNEGSKA (reference sequence). The CDR3 is 12 amino acids. Trimming shortened V by 5 bases and J by 2 bases, and 7 bases separated the two germline ends. CDR3 sequence reads: CSAHRGNQPQHF. The CDR3 DNA, read in part, is TGCAGTGCTCACAGGGGCAATCAGCCC.

A remark on this clone: Read data end 3 residues before the CDR3 end; the end is taken from the germline J gene. V and J are TRBV30 and TRBJ2-1; tentative D call: TRBD2 (5 bases). This CDR3 region has 16 residues. V was shortened by 2 bases and J by 7 bases, with 21 bases between the two germline ends. Per the germline V gene, CDR1 is GTSNPN and CDR2 is SVGIG (reference sequence). CDR3 residues: CAWSPWTQPSGNEQFF. The DNA read from the CDR3 is TGTGCCTGGAGTCCCTGGACTCAGCCCTCGGGTAATGAG. The full variable domain, with the rest looked up from reference TRBV30 and TRBJ2-1, is SQTIHQWPATLVQPVGSPLSLECTVEGTSNPNLYWYRQAAGRGLQLLFYSVGIGQISSEVPQNLSASRPQDRQFILSSKKLLLSDSGFYLCAWSPWTQPSGNEQFFGPGTRLTVL.

On this clone: The read ends 3 residues shy of where the CDR3 ends; the end is completed using the germline J gene. The gene calls are TRBV5-1 and TRBJ2-2; the D is unclear. Germline-derived CDR1 and CDR2 are SGHRS and YFSETQ. The V gene lost 0 bases and the J gene lost 0 bases, with 9 bases spanning the gap. CDR3 length: 16 residues. The CDR3 sequence is CASSLDVSSNTGELFF. The DNA read from the CDR3 is TGCGCCAGCAGCTTGGATGTCAGTTCGAACACCGGGGAG. Together with reference TRBV5-1 and TRBJ2-2, the CDR3 gives the full variable domain: KAGVTQTPRYLIKTRGQQVTLSCSPISGHRSVSWYQQTPGQGLQFLFEYFSETQRNKGNFPGRFSGRQFSNSRSEMNVSTLELGDSALYLCASSLDVSSNTGELFFGEGSRLTVL.

The CDR3 DNA, read in part, is TGCAGTGCTAGAGAGGACATCTATGGC. Its protein product is CSAREDIYG. Given in full, the CDR3 is CSAREDIYGYTF. The V and J genes are TRBV20-1 and TRBJ1-2, with D possibly being TRBD1 (5 bases). The read terminates 3 residues before the CDR3 end, so the remaining end is supplied by the germline J gene. Germline V gives CDR1 DFQATT, CDR2 SNEGSKA (reference sequence). The CDR3 sequence is 12 residues long. V shed 0 bases and J shed 4 bases, with 6 bases lying between them.

As for this clone: Coverage ceases 3 residues before the CDR3 finishes, and the germline J gene fills in the end. The gene calls are TRBV20-1 and TRBJ2-3; TRBD1 agrees at 10 bases. Germline loops: CDR1 DFQATT, CDR2 SNEGSKA (reference sequence). The CDR3 loop spans 16 amino acids. Trimming removed 4 bases from V and 5 bases from J; junction bases left unmatched: 12. The covered CDR3 bases are TGCAGTGCTACCAGGATGACAGGGGGCCTGTTAGATACG. Translating it yields CSATRMTGGLLDT. The complete CDR3 protein is CSATRMTGGLLDTQYF.

About this clone itself: With the read ending 3 residues before the CDR3 end, the germline J gene is used to fill in that end. This chain joins TRBV5-4 and TRBJ2-1; 9 positions agree with TRBD2. CDR1 and CDR2 from the germline V gene are SGHNT and YYREEE (reference sequence). The CDR3 is 14 amino acids. CDR3 protein: CAISLAGFYNEQFF. The CDR3 bases that were read are TGTGCTATCTCTCTAGCGGGATTCTACAATGAG.

To note about this clone: The read gets to within 3 residues of the CDR3 end, and the germline J gene fills in the rest. The chain recombines TRBV18 with TRBJ1-3; D is possibly TRBD1 (5 bases). Germline-derived CDR1 and CDR2 are KGHSH and LQKENI. Between the trimmed V and J ends, which lost 3 bases and 0 bases, there was a span of 9 bases. The CDR3 spans 15 residues. This CDR3 is CASSPGRGSGNTIYF. Partial CDR3 DNA: TGTGCCAGCTCACCGGGGAGGGGCTCTGGAAACACC.

On this clone: The read halts 3 residues ahead of the CDR3 end, with the missing end drawn from the germline J gene. The chain employs TRBV5-1 and TRBJ1-5, with D maybe TRBD1 (5 bases). The germline gives CDR1 SGHRS, CDR2 YFSETQ. This CDR3 is 15 amino acids long. The V end lost 5 bases, the J end lost 2 bases, and 14 bases lay between the germline ends. Partial CDR3 DNA: TGCGCCAGCAGAGTCTCGGGGGAAGGCAATCAGCCC. It codes for CASRVSGEGNQP. In full, the CDR3 is CASRVSGEGNQPQHF.

Points on this clone: The read terminates 3 residues before the CDR3 end, so the remaining end is supplied by the germline J gene. This chain links TRBV2 with TRBJ1-1, with 8 bases identical to TRBD1. V shed 10 bases, J shed 3 bases, and the junction held 13 bases outside the gene matches. In germline, CDR1 is SNHLY, CDR2 FYNNEI. The CDR3 totals 15 residues. The CDR3 spells CANPQGAKGDTEAFF. CDR3 DNA, as far as it was read: TGTGCCAACCCTCAGGGGGCAAAGGGGGACACTGAA. The full variable domain, with the rest looked up from reference TRBV2 and TRBJ1-1, is EPEVTQTPSHQVTQMGQEVILRCVPISNHLYFYWYRQILGQKVEFLVSFYNNEISEKSEIFDDQFSVERPDGSNFTLKIRSTKLEDSAMYFCANPQGAKGDTEAFFGQGTRLTVV.

In regard to this clone: The read gets to within 3 residues of the CDR3 end, and the germline J gene fills in the rest. This rearrangement joins TRBV11-3 to TRBJ2-3; D is undetermined. The CDR3 has 12 amino acids. The V gene's germline CDR1 is SGHNT and CDR2 YENEEA. The CDR3 is CASSLGGRAQYF. CDR3 DNA (partial): TGTGCCAGCAGCTTAGGAGGTAGGGCG.